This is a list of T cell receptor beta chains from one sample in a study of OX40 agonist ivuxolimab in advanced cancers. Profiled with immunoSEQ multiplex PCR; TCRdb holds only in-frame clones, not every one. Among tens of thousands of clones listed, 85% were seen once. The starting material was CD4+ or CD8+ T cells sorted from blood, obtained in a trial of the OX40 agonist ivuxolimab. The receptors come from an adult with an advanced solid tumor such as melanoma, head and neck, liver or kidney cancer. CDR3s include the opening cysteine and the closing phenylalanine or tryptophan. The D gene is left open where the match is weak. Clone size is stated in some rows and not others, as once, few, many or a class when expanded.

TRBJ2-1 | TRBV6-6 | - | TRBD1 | TGTGCCAGCAGCGGACAGGGCTCCTACAATGAGCAGTTCTTC | CASSGQGSYNEQFF
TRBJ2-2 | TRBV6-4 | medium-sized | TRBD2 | TGTGCCAGCAGCCGGGACTACGACACCGGGGAGCTGTTTTTT | CASSRDYDTGELFF
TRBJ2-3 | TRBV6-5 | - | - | TGTGCCAGCAGTTACTCGGGGCGAACACTTGAGAATACGCAGTATTTT | CASSYSGRTLENTQYF
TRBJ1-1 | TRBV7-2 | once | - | TGTGCCAGCAGCTTCAGCCCCTCGTCGGGCTCGGGGGACACTGAAGCTTTCTTT | CASSFSPSSGSGDTEAFF
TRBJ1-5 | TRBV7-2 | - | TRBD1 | TGTGCCAGCAGCCCAGGGACAGGGGGTCAGCCTCAGCATTTT | CASSPGTGGQPQHF
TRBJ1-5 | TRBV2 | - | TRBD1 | TGTGCCAGCAGTGATGCTGGGACAGGGATCCAGCCCCAGCATTTT | CASSDAGTGIQPQHF
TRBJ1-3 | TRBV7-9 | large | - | TGTGCCAGCAGCTACCAGGACGTCTACCAAAGCTCTGGAAACACCATATATTTT | CASSYQDVYQSSGNTIYF
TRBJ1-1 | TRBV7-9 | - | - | TGTGCCAGCAGCTGGGTGGGGAACACTGAAGCTTTCTTT | CASSWVGNTEAFF
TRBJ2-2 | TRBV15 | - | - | TGTGCCACCAGCATCCCGGGGGGCCGTAACACCGGGGAGCTGTTTTTT | CATSIPGGRNTGELFF
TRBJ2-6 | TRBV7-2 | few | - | TGTGCCAGCAGCTCCCCGGGACGGGACTCTGGGGCCAACGTCCTGACTTTC | CASSSPGRDSGANVLTF
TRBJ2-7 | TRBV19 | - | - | TGTGCCAGTAGTATGAGGATTGCCGGGGGGCGCGAGCAGTACTTC | CASSMRIAGGREQYF
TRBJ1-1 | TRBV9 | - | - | TGTGCCAGCAGCGTAGGATTAGGGACGAACACTGAAGCTTTCTTT | CASSVGLGTNTEAFF
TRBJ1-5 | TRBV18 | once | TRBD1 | TGTGCCAGCTCAAGCGGGACAGGGGACCGGCAGCCCCAGCATTTT | CASSSGTGDRQPQHF
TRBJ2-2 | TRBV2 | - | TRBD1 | TGTGCCAGCATTCGTACAGGGGGCATCACCGGGGAGCTGTTTTTT | CASIRTGGITGELFF
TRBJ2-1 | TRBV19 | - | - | TGTGCCAGCTCCGGACAGCTTCTCTACAATGAGCAGTTCTTC | CASSGQLLYNEQFF
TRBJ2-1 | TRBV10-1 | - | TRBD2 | TGCGCCAGCGGACTAGCGGGGAAGGGTGAGCAGTTCTTC | CASGLAGKGEQFF
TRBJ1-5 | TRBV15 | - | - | TGTGCCACCAGCAGACCAGGGTTTGATCAGCCCCAGCATTTT | CATSRPGFDQPQHF
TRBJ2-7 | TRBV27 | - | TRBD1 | TGTGCCAGCAGTTTGGACAGGGGCCCCTACGAGCAGTACTTC | CASSLDRGPYEQYF
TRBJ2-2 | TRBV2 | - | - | TGTGCCAGCAGTGAATCGCGTGGGGAGCTGTTTTTT | CASSESRGELFF
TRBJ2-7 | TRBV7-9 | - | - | TGTGCCAGCAGCTTACCGGACAGAGTCTACGAGCAGTACTTC | CASSLPDRVYEQYF
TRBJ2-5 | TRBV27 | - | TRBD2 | TGTGCCAGCAGTGCTAGCCTAGTTCTAGCGGGAGAGGAAGAGACCCAGTACTTC | CASSASLVLAGEEETQYF
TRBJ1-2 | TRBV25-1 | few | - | TGTGCCAGCAGTCCACTGGGAGGGGGTTCGGGGTATGGCTACACCTTC | CASSPLGGGSGYGYTF
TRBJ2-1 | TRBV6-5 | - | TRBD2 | TGTGCCAGCAGCGGGACTACCTCCTACAATGAGCAGTTCTTC | CASSGTTSYNEQFF
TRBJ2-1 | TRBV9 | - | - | TGTGCCAGCAGCGTAGTTGGTAGTGGGCAGCATGAGCAGTTCTTC | CASSVVGSGQHEQFF
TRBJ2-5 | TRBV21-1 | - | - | TGTGCCAGCAGCAGGCCGGGGGACAGGGGATCAGAGACCCAGTACTTC | CASSRPGDRGSETQYF
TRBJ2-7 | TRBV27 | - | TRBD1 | TGTGCCAGCAGTAGGGGGACAGACGCCTACGAGCAGTACTTC | CASSRGTDAYEQYF
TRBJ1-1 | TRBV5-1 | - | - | TGCGCCAGCAGCTTGGGATGGGGCTTTGTAACTGAAGCTTTCTTT | CASSLGWGFVTEAFF
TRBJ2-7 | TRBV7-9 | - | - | TGTGCCAGCAGCTTAAGTAGGGGCTACGAGCAGTACTTC | CASSLSRGYEQYF
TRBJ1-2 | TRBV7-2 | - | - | TGTGCCAGCAGCCCCGGTAGTGGGGGCTATGGCTACACCTTC | CASSPGSGGYGYTF